These T cell receptor beta chains were read from a single sample in a study of OX40 agonist ivuxolimab in advanced cancers. Data came from immunoSEQ multiplex PCR; TCRdb stores just in-frame clones and leaves some out. The table includes over 80,000 clones, about 84% detected once. The specimen comprised CD4+ or CD8+ T cells sorted from blood, sampled in a trial of the OX40 agonist ivuxolimab. The receptors shown here come from an adult with an advanced solid tumor such as melanoma, head and neck, liver or kidney cancer. Each CDR3 is given with its conserved first and last residue. The D gene is left open where the match is weak. Clone size appears in some rows only: once, few, many, or a class for an expanded clone.

clone_size j_call d_call v_call cdr3_nt cdr3_aa
NA TRBJ1-1 TRBD1 TRBV11-2 TGTGCCAGCAGCCGACGGACAGGATTGAACACTGAAGCTTTCTTT CASSRRTGLNTEAFF
NA TRBJ2-1 TRBD2 TRBV11-2 TGTGCCAGCAGCCCATCCGGTGGACTAGCGGGGGTTGTGGGTGAGCAGTTCTTC CASSPSGGLAGVVGEQFF
NA TRBJ2-3 TRBD2 TRBV19 TGTGCCAGTAGTATTGGGGGACTAGCGGGGACAGATACGCAGTATTTT CASSIGGLAGTDTQYF
once TRBJ2-5 NA TRBV19 TGTGCCAGTAGCCTCGCGGGGCTTTACCAAGAGACCCAGTACTTC CASSLAGLYQETQYF
NA TRBJ2-3 TRBD1 TRBV7-2 TGTGCCAGCAGCTCGTACGGACAGGGGGCGTTTACGCAGTATTTT CASSSYGQGAFTQYF
NA TRBJ2-7 NA TRBV5-1 TGCGCCAGCAGCTTGGATCGGGGAGACGAGGACGAGCAGTACTTC CASSLDRGDEDEQYF
NA TRBJ1-6 NA TRBV6-5 TGTGCCAGCAGGCGTGCAGGGGATTCACCCCTCCACTTT CASRRAGDSPLHF
NA TRBJ1-1 TRBD1 TRBV18 TGTGCCAGCTCACCACGCGGCAGGGGGCAAACTGAAGCTTTCTTT CASSPRGRGQTEAFF
NA TRBJ2-7 NA TRBV25-1 TGTGCCAGCAGTGAAAGGAGGGGGATAAACTACGAGCAGTACTTC CASSERRGINYEQYF
NA TRBJ1-2 NA TRBV29-1 TGCAGCGTTGGACAGGATAATGGCTACACCTTC CSVGQDNGYTF
NA TRBJ1-1 NA TRBV6-1 TGTGCCAGCATCATCCAGGGAAACACTGAAGCTTTCTTT CASIIQGNTEAFF
NA TRBJ2-7 TRBD1 TRBV5-1 TGCGCCAGCAGCTTGCGCGGGACAGGGATCAACGAGCAGTACTTC CASSLRGTGINEQYF
NA TRBJ2-7 TRBD2 TRBV7-2 TGTGCCAGCAGCTTAGTGGCGGGAGGATCCTACGAGCAGTACTTC CASSLVAGGSYEQYF
NA TRBJ2-1 TRBD1 TRBV15 TGTGCCACCAGCAGGACAGGGCAGTTCAACAATGAGCAGTTCTTC CATSRTGQFNNEQFF
NA TRBJ2-1 NA TRBV2 TGTGCCAGCAGTGAAGGTGTAACGAAACCCCATGAGCAGTTCTTC CASSEGVTKPHEQFF
NA TRBJ2-2 TRBD1 TRBV5-6 TGTGCCAGCACCTACAGGGGCGCAAGCACCGGGGAGCTGTTTTTT CASTYRGASTGELFF
NA TRBJ2-5 NA TRBV18 TGTGCCAGCTCACCTAGTAGGTACCAAGAGACCCAGTACTTC CASSPSRYQETQYF
NA TRBJ2-5 NA TRBV7-8 TGTGCCAGCAGCCGAGGGACGGGTAAAGAGACCCAGTACTTC CASSRGTGKETQYF
NA TRBJ2-5 NA TRBV7-7 TGTGCCAGCAGCTTAGCGCGGGATTGGGGGGACCAAGAGACCCAGTACTTC CASSLARDWGDQETQYF
NA TRBJ1-2 NA TRBV6-1 TGTGCCAGCCTCCCCAGCCCTCGAGGGTATGGCTACACCTTC CASLPSPRGYGYTF
NA TRBJ1-4 NA TRBV6-5 TGTGCCAGCAGTTACTGGGGGGCAACTAATGAAAAACTGTTTTTT CASSYWGATNEKLFF
few TRBJ1-5 NA TRBV5-6 TGTGCCAGCAGCACAGGGACCGCTCAGCCCCAGCATTTT CASSTGTAQPQHF